The 9 T cell receptor beta chains given below trace back to one sample, sequenced in a study of cytotoxic CD8 clonotypes in ibrutinib-treated CLL. Clones were read by immunoSEQ multiplex PCR, and TCRdb kept only the in-frame ones, dropping some. The sample gives fewer than 400,000 clones, roughly 70% of which show up once; roughly 6.8% is in the top ten. The specimen was PBMCs, collected after 36 months of ibrutinib treatment. These receptors originate from a human donor with chronic lymphocytic leukemia.

The V gene is TRBV29-1, the J gene TRBJ2-5, with 9 bases matching TRBD1. This CDR3 has 11 amino acids. Germline-derived CDR1 and CDR2 are SQVTM and ANQGSEA. The CDR3 reads CGSGQGETQYF. CDR3 bases: TGCGGTTCAGGACAGGGGGAGACCCAGTACTTC.

The chain carries TRBV7-6 and TRBJ2-3; 8 bases align to TRBD2. This CDR3 contains 18 residues. Germline values: CDR1 SGHVS, CDR2 FNYEAQ. J lost 2 bases, V lost 2 bases, and 12 bases had no gene match. CDR3: CASSLSRSGRWVTDTQYF. The CDR3 nucleotides are TGTGCCAGCAGCTTAAGTAGGAGCGGGAGATGGGTCACAGATACGCAGTATTTT.

The genes are TRBV5-5 and TRBJ1-4; D is uncertain. The CDR3 covers 15 residues. V was pared by 2 bases and J by 0 bases, with 8 bases between. CDR1 and CDR2 (germline): SGHKS, YYEKEE (reference sequence). The CDR3, as DNA: TGTGCCAGCAGCTTCATTAGCACAACTAATGAAAAACTGTTTTTT. Translation gives CASSFISTTNEKLFF.

This chain links TRBV4-1 with TRBJ1-5; D is ambiguous. This CDR3 contains 13 residues. CDR1 MGHRA and CDR2 YSYEKL come from the germline V gene. V shed 3 bases and J shed 0 bases, with 3 bases lying between them. In DNA form, the CDR3 reads TGCGCCAGCAGCCAGGATAGCAATCAGCCCCAGCATTTT. It specifies CASSQDSNQPQHF.

This chain connects TRBV7-6 to TRBJ2-7; D unresolved. This CDR3 comprises 13 residues. The germline CDR1 and CDR2 sequences are SGHVS and FNYEAQ. V was shortened by 0 bases and J by 5 bases, with 8 bases between the two germline ends. CDR3 region: CASSLAPMDEQYF. The CDR3 bases are TGTGCCAGCAGCTTAGCCCCGATGGACGAGCAGTACTTC.

The table lists this clone with a count of one. The J gene is TRBJ1-5, the V gene TRBV19; D might be TRBD1 (5 bases). This CDR3 comprises 13 residues. Trimming stripped 5 bases from V and 7 bases from J, with 12 bases between. Germline V gene data show CDR1 as LNHDA and CDR2 as SQIVND (reference sequence). CDR3 DNA: TGTGCCAGTAGTTCGACAGCGCAACAGCCCCAGCATTTT. It specifies CASSSTAQQPQHF.

This chain uses TRBV29-1 with TRBJ2-7, with 8 bases aligning to TRBD2. Trimming took 4 bases from V and 4 from J; bases not matched to a gene: 9. Germline V gene data show CDR1 as SQVTM and CDR2 as ANQGSEA. The CDR3 spans 14 residues. CDR3 sequence reads: CSVVLAENWYEQYF. Written as DNA, the CDR3 is TGCAGCGTTGTACTAGCGGAAAACTGGTACGAGCAGTACTTC.

This clone occurred a few times. V and J are TRBV6-6 and TRBJ1-5; D is uncertain. With 6 bases removed from V and 0 bases from J, the gap between germline ends came to 9 bases. The CDR3 is made up of 14 amino acids. The germline V gene has CDR1 MNHNY and CDR2 SVGAGI (reference sequence). CDR3 nucleotide sequence: TGTGCCAGCAGCGATCTGACTAGCAATCAGCCCCAGCATTTT. It specifies CASSDLTSNQPQHF.

The chain employs TRBV7-8 and TRBJ2-7; D possibly uses TRBD1 or TRBD2 (6 bases each). The V end lost 1 base, the J end lost 4 bases, and 20 bases lay between the germline ends. The CDR3 spans 17 residues. Germline loops: CDR1 SGHVS, CDR2 FQNEAQ. CDR3 nucleotides: TGTGCCAGCAGCTTAGTAGGTCGGGGGCCGAAAGCTTACGAGCAGTACTTC. Residues: CASSLVGRGPKAYEQYF.